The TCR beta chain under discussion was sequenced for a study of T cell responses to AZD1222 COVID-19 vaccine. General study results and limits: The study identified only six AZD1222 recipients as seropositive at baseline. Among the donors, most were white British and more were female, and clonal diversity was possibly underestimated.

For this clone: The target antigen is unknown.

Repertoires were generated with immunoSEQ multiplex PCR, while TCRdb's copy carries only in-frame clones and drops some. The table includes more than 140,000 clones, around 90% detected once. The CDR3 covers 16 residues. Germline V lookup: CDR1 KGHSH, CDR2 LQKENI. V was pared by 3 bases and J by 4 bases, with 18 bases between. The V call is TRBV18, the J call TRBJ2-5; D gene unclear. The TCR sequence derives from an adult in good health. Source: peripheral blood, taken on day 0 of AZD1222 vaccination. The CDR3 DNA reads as TGTGCCAGCTCACCTCAGGTGAGCGATCGTAGAGAGACCCAGTACTTC. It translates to CASSPQVSDRRETQYF.